This entry describes one TCR beta chain. Its antigen is not identified. The split of CD4+ cells yielded CD45RA+ naive and CD45RA-negative memory subsets. The sample belongs to a study of shared clonotypes between healthy human individuals. Study-wide points: The naive CD4 repertoires of several donors were compared, and approximately 5.3% of clonotypes were shared. It was the non-shared clonotypes that had lower generation probabilities than clonotypes shared by all four donors. With few donors, the genetic and exposure-history diversity represented was limited.

V was pared by 1 base and J by 6 bases, with 7 bases between. The CDR3 has 12 amino acids. Germline values: CDR1 SQVTM, CDR2 ANQGSEA. The protocol was immunoSEQ multiplex PCR, while the TCRdb copy is restricted to in-frame clones and leaves out a portion. This table has a few million clones, approximately 93% appearing once. This sequence originates from a man between 18 and 35 years old in good health. Some clones in this sample may be carry-over from other donors' samples. Sequencing was done on a sample of naive CD4+ T cells from PBMCs. Noted subset: CD45RA+ positively selected. The V and J genes are TRBV29-1 and TRBJ2-1; D unclear. The CDR3 sequence is CSVEGSLNEQFF. CDR3 nucleotide sequence: TGCAGCGTTGAAGGCAGTCTCAATGAGCAGTTCTTC.